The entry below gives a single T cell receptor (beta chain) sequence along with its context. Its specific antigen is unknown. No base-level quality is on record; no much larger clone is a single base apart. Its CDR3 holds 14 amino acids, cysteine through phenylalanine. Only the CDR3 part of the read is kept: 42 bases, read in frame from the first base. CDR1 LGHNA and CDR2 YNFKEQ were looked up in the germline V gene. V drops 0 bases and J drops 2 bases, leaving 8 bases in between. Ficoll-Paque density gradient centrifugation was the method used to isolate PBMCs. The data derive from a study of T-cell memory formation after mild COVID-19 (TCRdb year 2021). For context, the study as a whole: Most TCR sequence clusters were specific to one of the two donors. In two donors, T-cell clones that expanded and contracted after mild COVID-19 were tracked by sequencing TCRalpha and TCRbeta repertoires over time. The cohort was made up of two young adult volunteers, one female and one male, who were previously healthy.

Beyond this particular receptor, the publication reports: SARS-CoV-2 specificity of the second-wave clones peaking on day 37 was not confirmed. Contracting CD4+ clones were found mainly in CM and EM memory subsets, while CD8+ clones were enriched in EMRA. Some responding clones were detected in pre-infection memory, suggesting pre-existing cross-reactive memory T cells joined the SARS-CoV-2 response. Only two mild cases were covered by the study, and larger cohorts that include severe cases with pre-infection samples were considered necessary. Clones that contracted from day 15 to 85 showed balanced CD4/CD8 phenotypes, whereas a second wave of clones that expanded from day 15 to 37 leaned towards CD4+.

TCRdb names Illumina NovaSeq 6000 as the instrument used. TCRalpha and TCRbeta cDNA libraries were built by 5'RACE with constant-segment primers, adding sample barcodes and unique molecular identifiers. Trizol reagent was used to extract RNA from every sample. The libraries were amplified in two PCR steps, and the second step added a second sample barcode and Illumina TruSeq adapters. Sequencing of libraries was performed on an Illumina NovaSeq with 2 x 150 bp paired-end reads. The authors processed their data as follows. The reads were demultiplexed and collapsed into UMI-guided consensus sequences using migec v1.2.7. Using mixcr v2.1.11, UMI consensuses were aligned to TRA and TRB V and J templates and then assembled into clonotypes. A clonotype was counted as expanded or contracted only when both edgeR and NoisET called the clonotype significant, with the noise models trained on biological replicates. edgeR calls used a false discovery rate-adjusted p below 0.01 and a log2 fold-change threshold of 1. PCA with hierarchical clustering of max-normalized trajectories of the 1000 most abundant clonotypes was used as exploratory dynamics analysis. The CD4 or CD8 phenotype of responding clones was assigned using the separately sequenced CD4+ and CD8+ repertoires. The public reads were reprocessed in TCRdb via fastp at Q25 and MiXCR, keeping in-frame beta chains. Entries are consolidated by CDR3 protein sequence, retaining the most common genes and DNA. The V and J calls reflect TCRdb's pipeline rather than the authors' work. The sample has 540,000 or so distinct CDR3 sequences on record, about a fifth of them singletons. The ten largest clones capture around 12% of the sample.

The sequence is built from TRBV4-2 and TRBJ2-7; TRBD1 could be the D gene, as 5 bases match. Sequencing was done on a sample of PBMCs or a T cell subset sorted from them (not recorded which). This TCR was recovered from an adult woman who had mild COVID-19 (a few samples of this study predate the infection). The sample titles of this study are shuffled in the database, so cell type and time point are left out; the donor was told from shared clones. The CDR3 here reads CASSQDRQTYEQYF. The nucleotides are TGTGCCAGCAGCCAAGATCGACAGACCTACGAGCAGTACTTC.